Following are 31 T cell receptor beta chains from one sample sequenced in a study of long-term antiretroviral therapy in people with HIV. Runs used v3.0 of the immunoSEQ assay and were done at survey level. TCRdb keeps only in-frame clones here, not all; method: immunoSEQ multiplex PCR. The sample records 25,000 to 30,000 clones, roughly 88% being singletons. Sample: unsorted PBMCs, taken approximately 2.9 years after starting antiretroviral therapy. These receptors came from a man under 40 with HIV.

This sequence joins TRBV27 and TRBJ2-5, with 7 bases matching TRBD1. The last part of the DNA fits TRBJ2-7 better; the J call may be wrong. CDR3 length: 15 residues. From germline, CDR1 is MNHEY and CDR2 SMNVEV (reference sequence). CDR3: CASSLSETGNYEQYF. The CDR3 DNA reads TGTGCCAGCAGTTTATCGGAGACAGGGAACTACGAGCAGTACTTC.

This chain uses TRBV5-1 with TRBJ2-3, with 10 bases aligning to TRBD2. V shed 0 bases and J 9 bases; nucleotides not matched to a gene: 7. Germline V gives CDR1 SGHRS, CDR2 YFSETQ. CDR3 length equals 15 residues. The DNA for the CDR3 is TGCGCCAGCAGCTTGGGGACTAGCGGCACTAACACGCAGTATTTT. This codes for CASSLGTSGTNTQYF.

The rearrangement links TRBV29-1 to TRBJ1-1; D perhaps matches TRBD1 (6 bases). Germline-derived CDR1 and CDR2 are SQVTM and ANQGSEA. V lost 8 bases, J lost 6 bases, and 16 bases lay in between. CDR3 size: 12 residues. CDR3 sequence reads: CSLGQSRSEAFF. CDR3 DNA sequence: TGCAGCCTTGGACAGTCGCGGTCTGAAGCTTTCTTT.

The J gene is TRBJ2-3, the V gene TRBV19; D tentatively fits TRBD1 or TRBD2 (5 bases each). The CDR3 has 14 residues. V was pared by 3 bases and J by 6 bases, with 13 bases between. The germline V gene has CDR1 LNHDA and CDR2 SQIVND (reference sequence). CDR3 loop: CASSMVGTADTQYF. CDR3 DNA sequence: TGTGCCAGTAGTATGGTGGGGACCGCGGATACGCAGTATTTT. Complete variable domain (other parts from reference TRBV19 and TRBJ2-3): DGGITQSPKYLFRKEGQNVTLSCEQNLNHDAMYWYRQDPGQGLRLIYYSQIVNDFQKGDIAEGYSVSREKKESFPLTVTSAQKNPTAFYLCASSMVGTADTQYFGPGTRLTVL.

V is TRBV19 and J is TRBJ2-3, with D possibly matching TRBD2 (7 bases). V was pared by 7 bases and J by 1 base, with 15 bases between. Germline assignment: CDR1 LNHDA and CDR2 SQIVND (reference sequence). The CDR3 consists of 15 residues. CDR3 amino acids: CASKLAEGGTDTQYF. As DNA, the CDR3 is TGTGCCAGTAAGCTAGCGGAGGGGGGCACAGATACGCAGTATTTT.

This chain uses TRBV9 with TRBJ2-5; no firm D call. Germline CDR1 and CDR2: SGDLS and YYNGEE. Trimming shortened V by 4 bases and J by 9 bases, and 7 bases separated the two germline ends. The CDR3 extends over 10 amino acids. CDR3 coding DNA: TGTGCCAGCAGCCCCTCCGCCCAGTACTTC. As protein: CASSPSAQYF.

CDR3 in DNA: TGTGCCACCAGCAGAGGGACAGGGGGCGCAGATACGCAGTATTTT. Its translation: CATSRGTGGADTQYF. The chain joins TRBV15 to TRBJ2-3, with 11 bases that match TRBD1. The CDR3 runs 15 residues. Looked up from germline, CDR1 is LNHNV and CDR2 is YYDKDF (reference sequence). V shed 1 base, J shed 4 bases, and the junction held 1 base outside the gene matches. Combining the CDR3 with reference TRBV15 and TRBJ2-3 gives the whole variable domain DAMVIQNPRYQVTQFGKPVTLSCSQTLNHNVMYWYQQKSSQAPKLLFHYYDKDFNNEADTPDNFQSRRPNTSFCFLDIRSPGLGDTAMYLCATSRGTGGADTQYFGPGTRLTVL.

This clone was found once. This chain joins TRBV5-4 and TRBJ2-1, with 11 bases fitting TRBD2. The length of the CDR3 is 17 residues. V lost 4 bases to trimming and J lost 2 bases; unmatched junction nucleotides: 8. Germline V gene sequence: CDR1 SGHNT, CDR2 YYREEE (reference sequence). This CDR3 is CASSAASGGRTYNEQFF. The CDR3 bases are TGTGCCAGCAGCGCGGCTAGCGGGGGGCGGACCTACAATGAGCAGTTCTTC. The variable domain in full, completed from reference TRBV5-4 and TRBJ2-1, reads ETGVTQSPTHLIKTRGQQVTLRCSSQSGHNTVSWYQQALGQGPQFIFQYYREEENGRGNFPPRFSGLQFPNYSSELNVNALELDDSALYLCASSAASGGRTYNEQFFGPGTRLTVL.

The chain is built from TRBV13 and TRBJ1-5; D unclear. Germline V gives CDR1 PRHDT, CDR2 FYEKMQ (reference sequence). The CDR3 spans 14 residues. V lost 6 bases and J 4 bases, leaving 13 bases between the germline ends. The DNA for the CDR3 is TGTGCCAGCAGTGTGGGCGGCGGAAATCAGCCCCAGCATTTT. Translated: CASSVGGGNQPQHF.

V usage is TRBV28 and J usage is TRBJ1-5, with TRBD1 matching over 7 bases. With V trimmed by 5 bases and J by 2 bases, 15 bases remained unmatched. Germline V gene sequence: CDR1 MDHEN, CDR2 SYDVKM. The CDR3 is made up of 18 amino acids. This chain's CDR3 is CASSPPRTGAYRNQPQHF. The CDR3 DNA reads TGTGCCAGCAGTCCGCCTCGGACAGGCGCGTATCGCAATCAGCCCCAGCATTTT.

The rearrangement uses TRBV5-5 and TRBJ1-2, with D unclear. The CDR3 extends over 13 amino acids. V was clipped by 2 bases and J by 1 base, with 6 bases between them. Germline assignment: CDR1 SGHKS and CDR2 YYEKEE (reference sequence). CDR3 DNA: TGTGCCAGCAGCTTAGCGAATAACTATGGCTACACCTTC. The encoded protein is CASSLANNYGYTF.

This chain connects TRBV5-1 to TRBJ2-3, with 9 bases identical to TRBD2. CDR3 length: 17 residues. Germline V lookup: CDR1 SGHRS, CDR2 YFSETQ. V was clipped by 0 bases and J by 4 bases; unmatched bases: 9. This chain's CDR3 is CASSLAGAGGPADTQYF. CDR3 DNA sequence: TGCGCCAGCAGCTTGGCCGGGGCGGGGGGGCCTGCAGATACGCAGTATTTT.

The chain is built from TRBV4-2 and TRBJ2-7; D may be TRBD2 (6 bases). Trimming cost V 1 base and J 0 bases, with 10 bases left between them. Germline lookup yields CDR1 LGHNA and CDR2 YNFKEQ. The CDR3 runs 15 residues. In DNA form, the CDR3 reads TGTGCCAGCAGCCAAGGACGGGGGAGCTCCTACGAGCAGTACTTC. Protein: CASSQGRGSSYEQYF.

The chain recombines TRBV28 with TRBJ1-2, with 9 bases that match TRBD1. The CDR3 has 14 residues. Trimming cost V 5 bases and J 5 bases; bases outside gene matches: 6. CDR1 and CDR2 (germline): MDHEN, SYDVKM. Here the CDR3 DNA reads TGTGCCAGCAGTGCTGGACAGGGGTTGTATGGCTACACCTTC. Translating it yields CASSAGQGLYGYTF.

This clone has only one observation. V usage is TRBV5-1 and J usage is TRBJ2-2; D could derive from TRBD1 or TRBD2 (6 bases each). There are 15 residues in the CDR3. Germline V CDR1 and CDR2: SGHRS, YFSETQ. V shed 2 bases and J shed 6 bases, with 14 bases lying between them. The CDR3 DNA reads TGCGCCAGCAGCTTTGGGTGGGGGGCAGCCGGGGAGCTGTTTTTT. Amino acid sequence: CASSFGWGAAGELFF.

The chain carries TRBV11-2 and TRBJ2-1, with TRBD1 identical over 10 bases. V lost 6 bases to trimming and J lost 6 bases; unmatched junction nucleotides: 5. The CDR3 sequence is 14 residues long. Germline V CDR1 and CDR2: SGHAT, FQNNGV. CDR3 sequence (DNA): TGTGCCAGCAGTCTCGACAGGGGGCCCAATGAGCAGTTCTTC. It specifies CASSLDRGPNEQFF.

This clone is a singleton in its sample. The chain couples TRBV6-1 to TRBJ2-3; 9 bases are a match to TRBD1. Germline V CDR1 and CDR2: MNHNS, SASEGT. V was clipped by 3 bases and J by 0 bases; unmatched bases: 4. The CDR3 sequence is 16 residues long. The CDR3 reads CASSEGGTGSTDTQYF. CDR3 DNA sequence: TGTGCCAGCAGTGAGGGGGGGACAGGGAGCACAGATACGCAGTATTTT.

The rearrangement joins TRBV28 to TRBJ2-5, with TRBD2 as a possible D gene (6 bases). CDR1 and CDR2 (germline): MDHEN, SYDVKM. This CDR3 contains 13 residues. Trimming took off 3 bases at V and 5 bases at J, with 10 bases between the two ends. CDR3 protein: CASSFWGDETQYF. The DNA of the CDR3 is TGTGCCAGCAGTTTTTGGGGGGACGAGACCCAGTACTTC.

This sequence joins TRBV19 and TRBJ1-5; 8 positions match TRBD1. V trimming: 7 bases; J trimming: 4 bases; junction bases outside the gene matches: 9. The CDR3 runs to 15 residues. Germline CDR1 and CDR2: LNHDA and SQIVND (reference sequence). DNA of the CDR3: TGTGCCAGTACAGGCGGACAGGGTGGGAATCAGCCCCAGCATTTT. Translated, it gives CASTGGQGGNQPQHF.

V is TRBV30 and J is TRBJ2-5; no clear D. The J call may be faulty, since TRBJ2-7 better matches the DNA end. The germline CDR1 and CDR2 sequences are GTSNPN and SVGIG (reference sequence). The CDR3 is 13 residues long. CDR3 sequence (DNA): TGTGCCTGGGAGGAATTACTCGGTTACGAGCAGTACTTC. Its protein product is CAWEELLGYEQYF.

The CDR3 sequence: CASSLVASGVTGELFF. The CDR3 DNA reads as TGTGCCAGCAGCTTAGTCGCTTCAGGGGTAACCGGGGAGCTGTTTTTT. V and J are TRBV7-2 and TRBJ2-2; a possible D gene is TRBD1 (6 bases). The CDR3 consists of 16 residues. V lost 1 base, J lost 5 bases, and 14 bases lay in between. Germline CDR1 SGHTA, CDR2 FQGNSA.

The rearrangement uses TRBV6-4 and TRBJ2-2; no firm D call. The CDR3 contains 13 residues. The germline V gene encodes CDR1 MRHNA and CDR2 SNTAGT. The germline V and J ends were trimmed by 2 bases and 7 bases, with 8 bases remaining between them. CDR3 protein: CASSDPPFGELFF. CDR3 nucleotides: TGTGCCAGCAGTGACCCCCCATTCGGGGAGCTGTTTTTT.

The chain is built from TRBV28 and TRBJ2-7, with D uncertain. The CDR3 has 17 residues. Trimming took off 2 bases at V and 0 bases at J, with 17 bases between the two ends. Germline-derived CDR1 and CDR2 are MDHEN and SYDVKM. The CDR3 sequence: CASSLVLGSPSSYEQYF. In nucleotides, the CDR3 is TGTGCCAGCAGTTTAGTGTTGGGCAGCCCGAGCTCCTACGAGCAGTACTTC.

J is TRBJ2-3 and V is TRBV28, with D possibly being TRBD1 (6 bases). CDR1 is MDHEN and CDR2 is SYDVKM in the germline V gene. The CDR3 is 14 amino acids. Trimming stripped 6 bases from V and 2 bases from J, with 12 bases between. The CDR3 sequence is CASSKGGSTDTQYF. The CDR3 DNA reads as TGTGCCAGCAGCAAAGGGGGATCCACAGATACGCAGTATTTT.

CDR3 coding DNA: TGTGCCAGTAGTCCCCTAGCGGGGAGGGGGGAGCTGTTTTTT. This sequence encodes CASSPLAGRGELFF. This sequence joins TRBV19 and TRBJ2-2; 9 nucleotides align to TRBD2. With 5 bases clipped from V and 8 bases from J, the junction kept 6 bases outside the gene matches. CDR3 length: 14 amino acids. Germline CDR1 and CDR2: LNHDA and SQIVND (reference sequence). Full variable domain (rest looked up from reference TRBV19 and TRBJ2-2): DGGITQSPKYLFRKEGQNVTLSCEQNLNHDAMYWYRQDPGQGLRLIYYSQIVNDFQKGDIAEGYSVSREKKESFPLTVTSAQKNPTAFYLCASSPLAGRGELFFGEGSRLTVL.

The rearrangement uses TRBV19 and TRBJ1-4; D is unresolved. V was cut by 6 bases and J by 4 bases, with 6 bases left in between. CDR1 is LNHDA, CDR2 SQIVND, per germline (reference sequence). The CDR3 is 12 residues long. For the CDR3, the DNA is TGTGCCAGTAGGGTGGGTAATGAAAAACTGTTTTTT. Translated, it gives CASRVGNEKLFF.

J is TRBJ1-2 and V is TRBV23-1; D is unresolved. TRBV23-1 is classed as an ORF, of uncertain function. The CDR3 spans 16 residues. V was trimmed by 2 bases and J by 0 bases, leaving 13 bases between them. CDR3 loop: CASSQIREPPNYGYTF. The CDR3 DNA reads as TGCGCCAGCAGTCAAATCCGGGAGCCACCTAACTATGGCTACACCTTC.

The CDR3 is CASSSRDRGDTQYF. The CDR3 DNA follows: TGTGCCAGCAGCAGCCGGGACAGGGGAGATACGCAGTATTTT. V and J are TRBV5-4 and TRBJ2-3; 10 bases line up with TRBD1. Germline V gene data show CDR1 as SGHNT and CDR2 as YYREEE (reference sequence). This CDR3 region has 14 residues. Unmatched junction bases numbered 4, after V lost 4 bases and J lost 5 bases.

V gene TRBV5-4 combines with J gene TRBJ2-7; D possibly corresponds to TRBD2 (6 bases). V dropped 0 bases and J dropped 3 bases, with 13 bases sitting between them. Germline V CDR1 and CDR2: SGHNT, YYREEE (reference sequence). The CDR3 covers 15 residues. CDR3 sequence: CASSLGRAQLYEQYF. The CDR3 DNA is TGTGCCAGCAGCTTGGGGAGGGCTCAACTCTACGAGCAGTACTTC.

The chain is built from TRBV4-1 and TRBJ2-2; D may match TRBD1 or TRBD2 (5 bases each). Germline loops: CDR1 MGHRA, CDR2 YSYEKL. The CDR3 consists of 15 residues. V lost 0 bases, J lost 6 bases, and 11 bases lay in between. CDR3 amino acids: CASSQDEGRSGELFF. CDR3 bases: TGCGCCAGCAGCCAAGATGAGGGGCGGTCCGGGGAGCTGTTTTTT.

This chain uses TRBV27 with TRBJ1-5; D perhaps matches TRBD1 (6 bases). Germline CDR1 and CDR2: MNHEY and SMNVEV (reference sequence). Trimming pared 6 bases from V and 2 bases from J, leaving 17 bases between. The CDR3 length is 16 residues. For the CDR3, the DNA is TGTGCCAGCAGACCCGGGACATGGGGGCGCAATCAGCCCCAGCATTTT. Translated: CASRPGTWGRNQPQHF.